These 17 T cell receptor beta chains came from one sample sequenced in a study of cytotoxic CD8 clonotypes in ibrutinib-treated CLL. The method was immunoSEQ multiplex PCR; TCRdb's version includes in-frame clones alone and lacks a portion of them. The sample has tens of thousands of clones, around 60% seen once. This specimen consisted of PBMCs, obtained after 24 months of ibrutinib treatment. The receptors stem from a human donor with chronic lymphocytic leukemia.

The CDR3, as DNA: TGTGCCAGCAGCCCATCCCGCAGAACTGAAGCTTTCTTT. This sequence encodes CASSPSRRTEAFF. The rearrangement links TRBV14 to TRBJ1-1; D is undetermined. V was shortened by 4 bases and J by 5 bases, with 11 bases between the two germline ends. Germline V lookup: CDR1 SGHDN, CDR2 FVKESK. The CDR3 loop spans 13 amino acids.

A word on this clone: Relative to the germline gene, one junction end is altered; a read error may explain this. This chain links TRBV19 with TRBJ1-2; 7 nucleotides line up with TRBD1. The CDR3 contains 15 residues. CDR1 is LNHDA and CDR2 is SQIVND in the germline V gene (reference sequence). The CDR3 DNA is TGTGCCAGTAGTAAACCGGGACAGCTAAACTTTGGCTACACCTTC. Translating gives CASSKPGQLNFGYTF.

A few counts support this clone. This chain connects TRBV20-1 to TRBJ1-2; D may be TRBD1 (6 bases). Germline CDR1 reads DFQATT; CDR2 reads SNEGSKA (reference sequence). V gave up 4 bases and J gave up 8 bases, with 11 bases separating them. This CDR3 comprises 11 residues. The DNA of the CDR3 is TGCAGTGCTATTGGGGGCGAAGGCTACACCTTC. Encoded protein: CSAIGGEGYTF.

The chain couples TRBV19 to TRBJ2-7; D perhaps matches TRBD1 (6 bases). CDR1 is LNHDA, CDR2 SQIVND, per germline (reference sequence). This CDR3 has 13 residues. V was clipped by 5 bases and J by 1 base, with 9 bases between them. The CDR3 is CASSSDRSYEQYF. The CDR3 nucleotides read TGTGCCAGTAGTTCGGACAGATCCTACGAGCAGTACTTC.

This clone was detected only a few times. V gene TRBV29-1 combines with J gene TRBJ2-3; D possibly corresponds to TRBD1 (6 bases). Trimming stripped 4 bases from V and 1 base from J, with 6 bases between. CDR1 SQVTM and CDR2 ANQGSEA come from the germline V gene. The CDR3 totals 12 residues. The CDR3 coding sequence is TGCAGCGTTGGACAGGGCACAGATACGCAGTATTTT. Amino acid sequence: CSVGQGTDTQYF.

CDR3 nucleotides: TGTGCCAGCAGCCCCCGACTAGCCCTCTACAATGAGCAGTTCTTC. It translates to CASSPRLALYNEQFF. The genes are TRBV11-2 and TRBJ2-1; TRBD2 agrees at 7 bases. CDR1 and CDR2 (germline): SGHAT, FQNNGV. The CDR3 has 15 residues. With 5 bases clipped from V and 3 bases from J, the junction kept 7 bases outside the gene matches. Supplemented by reference TRBV11-2 and TRBJ2-1, the full variable domain reads EAGVAQSPRYKIIEKRQSVAFWCNPISGHATLYWYQQILGQGPKLLIQFQNNGVVDDSQLPKDRFSAERLKGVDSTLKIQPAKLEDSAVYLCASSPRLALYNEQFFGPGTRLTVL.

To note about this clone: A much larger clone lies a single base off, so this may be a read error. This specimen includes other DNA sequences encoding the same CDR3. The chain joins TRBV5-1 to TRBJ1-1; D is perhaps TRBD1 (6 bases). Trimming stripped 2 bases from V and 7 bases from J, with 12 bases between. The CDR3 is made up of 13 amino acids. Germline V lookup: CDR1 SGHRS, CDR2 YFSETQ. This chain's CDR3 is CASSLKGGLEAFF. CDR3 sequence (DNA): TGCGCCAGCAGCTTAAAGGGGGGCCTTGAAGCTTTCTTT.

This clone has a handful of counts. V is TRBV7-6 and J is TRBJ2-3; 8 nucleotides match TRBD1. The junction had 10 bases not matched to a gene; V was cut back by 6 bases and J by 2 bases. CDR1 and CDR2 (germline): SGHVS, FNYEAQ. The CDR3 is 16 residues long. In DNA, the CDR3 is TGTGCCAGCAGTTCTCAGGGGGCTTTAGCCACAGATACGCAGTATTTT. This codes for CASSSQGALATDTQYF. Filled out from reference TRBV7-6 and TRBJ2-3, the complete variable domain reads GAGVSQSPRYKVTKRGQDVALRCDPISGHVSLYWYRQALGQGPEFLTYFNYEAQQDKSGLPNDRFSAERPEGSISTLTIQRTEQRDSAMYRCASSSQGALATDTQYFGPGTRLTVL.

There are a few counts of this clone. The chain has TRBV18 and TRBJ1-2; possible D gene TRBD1, 5 bases. CDR1 and CDR2 from the germline V gene are KGHSH and LQKENI. This CDR3 has 17 residues. The V end was cut by 0 bases, the J end by 2 bases, with 16 bases between. The CDR3 sequence: CASSPPGRDRSNYGYTF. CDR3 nucleotides: TGTGCCAGCTCACCACCGGGCAGGGATCGCTCCAACTATGGCTACACCTTC.

The chain carries TRBV21-1 and TRBJ2-7; the table's D call, TRBD2, was not checked against the DNA. TRBV21-1 is reported as a pseudogene. CDR3 size: 16 residues. The CDR3 here is CASSKGSGGHSYEQYV. For the CDR3, the DNA is TGTGCCAGCAGCAAAGGGAGCGGGGGGCACTCCTACGAGCAGTACGTC.

The J gene is TRBJ2-1, the V gene TRBV30; 12 nucleotides match TRBD2. V lost 5 bases, J lost 9 bases, and 8 bases stayed unmatched. Germline assignment: CDR1 GTSNPN and CDR2 SVGIG (reference sequence). The CDR3 contains 14 residues. The CDR3 DNA reads TGTGCCTGGGGTGGGGGACTAGCGGGCGGTGAGCAGTTCTTC. Its protein is CAWGGGLAGGEQFF.

The chain links TRBV10-2 to TRBJ2-7, with D possibly being TRBD1 (6 bases). V dropped 4 bases and J dropped 1 base, with 8 bases sitting between them. CDR3 size: 13 residues. Germline V gene lookup returns CDR1 WSHSY and CDR2 SAAADI. CDR3 in amino acids: CASSGGTSYEQYV. CDR3 bases: TGCGCCAGCAGTGGAGGGACATCCTACGAGCAGTACGTC.

The V gene is TRBV25-1, the J gene TRBJ2-3; D ambiguous. This CDR3 region has 14 residues. Germline V gives CDR1 MGHDK, CDR2 SYGVNS. Between the trimmed V and J ends, which lost 2 bases and 2 bases, there was a span of 8 bases. This chain's CDR3 is CASSERHLTDTQYF. CDR3 bases: TGTGCCAGCAGTGAAAGGCACCTCACAGATACGCAGTATTTT.

This clone was counted at least ten times. The chain has TRBV2 and TRBJ1-4, with 7 bases aligning to TRBD1. Germline lookup yields CDR1 SNHLY and CDR2 FYNNEI. This CDR3 region has 14 residues. Unmatched junction bases numbered 7, after V lost 6 bases and J lost 6 bases. CDR3 protein: CASSARGVYEKLFF. DNA of the CDR3: TGTGCCAGCAGCGCCAGGGGGGTCTATGAAAAACTGTTTTTT.

The chain has TRBV28 and TRBJ2-7; no definite D call. This CDR3 has 16 residues. V lost 7 bases to trimming and J lost 3 bases, with 22 bases between them. Germline lookup yields CDR1 MDHEN and CDR2 SYDVKM. DNA of the CDR3: TGTGCCAGCACTCAGACCGGGTCCCTACCCCACTACGAGCAGTACTTC. Translated: CASTQTGSLPHYEQYF.

Worth noting for this clone: The sample carries other DNA sequences with the same CDR3. V usage is TRBV6-1 and J usage is TRBJ2-5; 8 bases align to TRBD1. Germline lookup yields CDR1 MNHNS and CDR2 SASEGT. This CDR3 contains 15 residues. V was clipped by 2 bases and J by 4 bases; unmatched bases: 6. The CDR3 loop is CASSELAGGGETQYF. CDR3 nucleotide sequence: TGTGCCAGCAGTGAATTAGCAGGGGGCGGAGAGACCCAGTACTTC.

This clone came up many times. This chain uses TRBV9 with TRBJ2-1; D perhaps matches TRBD1 (6 bases). V dropped 2 bases and J dropped 0 bases, with 9 bases sitting between them. The CDR3 contains 15 residues. Germline loops: CDR1 SGDLS, CDR2 YYNGEE. The DNA for the CDR3 is TGTGCCAGCAGCGTTGGACAGAGCTCCTACAATGAGCAGTTCTTC. Translation: CASSVGQSSYNEQFF. Full variable domain (missing parts from reference TRBV9 and TRBJ2-1): DSGVTQTPKHLITATGQRVTLRCSPRSGDLSVYWYQQSLDQGLQFLIQYYNGEERAKGNILERFSAQQFPDLHSELNLSSLELGDSALYFCASSVGQSSYNEQFFGPGTRLTVL.